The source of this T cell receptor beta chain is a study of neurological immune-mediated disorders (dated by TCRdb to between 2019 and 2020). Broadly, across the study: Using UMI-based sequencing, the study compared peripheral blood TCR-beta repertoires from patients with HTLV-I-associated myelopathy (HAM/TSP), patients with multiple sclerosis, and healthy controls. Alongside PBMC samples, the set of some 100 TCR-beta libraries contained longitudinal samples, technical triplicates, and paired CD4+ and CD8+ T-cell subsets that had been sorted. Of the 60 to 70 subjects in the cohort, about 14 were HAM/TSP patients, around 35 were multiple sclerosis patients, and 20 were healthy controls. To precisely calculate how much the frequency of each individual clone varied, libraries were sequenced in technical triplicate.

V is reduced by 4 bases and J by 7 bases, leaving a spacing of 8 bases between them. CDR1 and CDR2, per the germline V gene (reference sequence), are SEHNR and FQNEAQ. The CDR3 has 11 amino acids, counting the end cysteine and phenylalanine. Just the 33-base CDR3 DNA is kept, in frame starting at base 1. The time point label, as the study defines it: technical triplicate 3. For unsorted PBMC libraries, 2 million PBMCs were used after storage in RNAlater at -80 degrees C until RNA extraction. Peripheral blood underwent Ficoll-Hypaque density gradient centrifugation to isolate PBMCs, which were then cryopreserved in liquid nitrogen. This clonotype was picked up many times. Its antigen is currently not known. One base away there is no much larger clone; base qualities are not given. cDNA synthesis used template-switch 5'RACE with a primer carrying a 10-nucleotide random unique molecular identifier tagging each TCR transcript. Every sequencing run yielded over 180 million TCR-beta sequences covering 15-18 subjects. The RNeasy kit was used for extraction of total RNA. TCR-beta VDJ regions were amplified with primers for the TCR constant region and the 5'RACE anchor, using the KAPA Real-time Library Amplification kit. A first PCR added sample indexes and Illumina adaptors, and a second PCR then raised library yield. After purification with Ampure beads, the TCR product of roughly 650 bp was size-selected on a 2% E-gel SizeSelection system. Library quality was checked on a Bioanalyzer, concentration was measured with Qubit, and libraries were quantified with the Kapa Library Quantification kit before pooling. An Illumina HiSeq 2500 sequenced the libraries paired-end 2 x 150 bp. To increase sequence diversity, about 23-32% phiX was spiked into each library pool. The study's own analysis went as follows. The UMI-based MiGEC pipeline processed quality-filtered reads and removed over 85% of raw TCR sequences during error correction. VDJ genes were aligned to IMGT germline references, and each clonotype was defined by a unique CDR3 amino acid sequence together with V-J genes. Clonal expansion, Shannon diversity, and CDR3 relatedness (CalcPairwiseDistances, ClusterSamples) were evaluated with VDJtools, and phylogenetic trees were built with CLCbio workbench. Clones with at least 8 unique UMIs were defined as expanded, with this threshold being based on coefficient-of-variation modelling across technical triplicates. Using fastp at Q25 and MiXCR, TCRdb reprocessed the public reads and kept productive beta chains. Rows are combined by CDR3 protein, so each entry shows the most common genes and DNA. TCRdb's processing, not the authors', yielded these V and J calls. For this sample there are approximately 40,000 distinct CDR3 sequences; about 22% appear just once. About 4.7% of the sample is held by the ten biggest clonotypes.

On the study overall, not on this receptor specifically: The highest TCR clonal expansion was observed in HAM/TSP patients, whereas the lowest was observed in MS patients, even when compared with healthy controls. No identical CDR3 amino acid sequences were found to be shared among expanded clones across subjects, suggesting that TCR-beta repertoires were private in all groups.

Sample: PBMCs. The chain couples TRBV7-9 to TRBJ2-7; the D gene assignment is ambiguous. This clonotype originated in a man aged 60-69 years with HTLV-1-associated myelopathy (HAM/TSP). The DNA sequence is TGTGCCAGCAGCTCGTACGAGGAGCAGTACTTC. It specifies CASSSYEEQYF.